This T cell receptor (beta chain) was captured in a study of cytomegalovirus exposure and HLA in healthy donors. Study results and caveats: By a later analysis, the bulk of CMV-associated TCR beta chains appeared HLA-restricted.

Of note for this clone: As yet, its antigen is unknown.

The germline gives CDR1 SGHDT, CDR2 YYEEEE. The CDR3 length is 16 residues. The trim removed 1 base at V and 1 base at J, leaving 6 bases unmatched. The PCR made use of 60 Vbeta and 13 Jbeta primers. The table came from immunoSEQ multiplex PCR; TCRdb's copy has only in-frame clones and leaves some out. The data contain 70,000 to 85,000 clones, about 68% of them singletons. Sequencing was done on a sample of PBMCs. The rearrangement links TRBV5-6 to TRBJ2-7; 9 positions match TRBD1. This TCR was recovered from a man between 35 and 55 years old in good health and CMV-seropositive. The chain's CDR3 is CASSLRPGQGSYEQYF. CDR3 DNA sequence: TGTGCCAGCAGCTTGCGCCCGGGACAGGGTTCCTACGAGCAGTACTTC.